Presented here are 28 T cell receptor beta chains from one specimen sequenced in a study of blood T cell repertoires in COVID-19 (TCRdb year 2020). To prepare the library, the immunoSEQ multiplex PCR assay was applied. TCRdb's version of the immuneACCESS table is confined to in-frame rearrangements and falls short of the full clone set. An unresolved V gene accounts for under half of the shortfall where checked; the remainder is of unknown origin. This sample comprises about 260,000 clones, 70% to 90% of them detected only once. The ten most abundant clones make up roughly 0.95% of the sample. The sequenced sample was PBMCs or T cells enriched from blood (not recorded which). These receptors all stem from a man aged 50 or older who had been exposed to COVID-19.

This chain joins TRBV5-5 and TRBJ1-4; 7 bases fit TRBD1. With 1 base clipped from V and 7 bases from J, the junction kept 4 bases outside the gene matches. From germline, CDR1 is SGHKS and CDR2 YYEKEE (reference sequence). The CDR3 contains 14 residues. CDR3 sequence reads: CASSLLGGSEKLFF. In nucleotides, the CDR3 is TGTGCCAGCAGCTTGTTAGGGGGCTCTGAAAAACTGTTTTTT.

This chain links TRBV18 with TRBJ1-6; D is perhaps TRBD1 (5 bases). V was trimmed by 3 bases and J by 5 bases, leaving 8 bases between them. This CDR3 spans 14 amino acids. Germline CDR1 and CDR2: KGHSH and LQKENI. The chain's CDR3 is CASSPGGNNSPLHF. The CDR3, as DNA: TGTGCCAGCTCACCCGGGGGAAATAATTCACCCCTCCACTTT.

V gene TRBV19 combines with J gene TRBJ1-5; D might be TRBD1 (5 bases). The V gene's germline CDR1 is LNHDA and CDR2 SQIVND (reference sequence). V lost 3 bases and J lost 4, with 16 bases in between. The CDR3 has 16 residues. Here the CDR3 DNA reads TGTGCCAGTAGTATCGGCCTCCAGGGCCAGAATCAGCCCCAGCATTTT. Translated, it gives CASSIGLQGQNQPQHF. The full variable domain, rest sourced from reference TRBV19 and TRBJ1-5, is DGGITQSPKYLFRKEGQNVTLSCEQNLNHDAMYWYRQDPGQGLRLIYYSQIVNDFQKGDIAEGYSVSREKKESFPLTVTSAQKNPTAFYLCASSIGLQGQNQPQHFGDGTRLSIL.

In its sample, this clone was seen once. The chain uses TRBV7-3 and TRBJ2-3; D may be TRBD1 (5 bases). CDR3 size: 16 residues. Trimming left V 1 base short and J 1 base short, with 12 bases between. Germline assignment: CDR1 SGHTA and CDR2 FQGTGA. The DNA for the CDR3 is TGTGCCAGCAGCTTAAGCACAGGACACGGCACAGATACGCAGTATTTT. It codes for CASSLSTGHGTDTQYF.

The gene calls are TRBV5-1 and TRBJ1-2, with D hard to call. CDR3 length: 17 residues. Trimming cost V 0 bases and J 0 bases, with 15 bases left between them. CDR1 is SGHRS and CDR2 is YFSETQ in the germline V gene. The DNA of the CDR3 is TGCGCCAGCAGCTTGGTAACAGCCGCCTTAGCTAACTATGGCTACACCTTC. It is translated as CASSLVTAALANYGYTF.

J is TRBJ1-1 and V is TRBV9, with a tentative D call TRBD1 (6 bases). Germline V gene sequence: CDR1 SGDLS, CDR2 YYNGEE. Deletions cut 2 bases from V and 7 bases from J, with 21 bases between. The CDR3 is 16 residues long. CDR3 residues: CASSVGPLRGANEAFF. The CDR3 DNA follows: TGTGCCAGCAGCGTCGGGCCTCTTCGGGGGGCGAATGAAGCTTTCTTT.

The J gene is TRBJ1-5, the V gene TRBV30; D is perhaps TRBD1 (6 bases). In germline, CDR1 is GTSNPN, CDR2 SVGIG (reference sequence). V was trimmed by 1 base and J by 4 bases, leaving 20 bases between them. The CDR3 extends over 17 amino acids. This chain's CDR3 is CAWSEGVFRDNNQPQHF. CDR3 nucleotides: TGTGCCTGGAGTGAGGGGGTTTTCCGGGACAATAATCAGCCCCAGCATTTT. The variable domain in full, completed from reference TRBV30 and TRBJ1-5, reads SQTIHQWPATLVQPVGSPLSLECTVEGTSNPNLYWYRQAAGRGLQLLFYSVGIGQISSEVPQNLSASRPQDRQFILSSKKLLLSDSGFYLCAWSEGVFRDNNQPQHFGDGTRLSIL.

The V and J genes are TRBV18 and TRBJ2-7; the match to TRBD1 covers 8 bases. The CDR3 covers 13 residues. Trimming took 6 bases from V and 3 from J; bases not matched to a gene: 4. In germline, CDR1 is KGHSH, CDR2 LQKENI. The CDR3 is CASSRDRSYEQYF. In DNA, the CDR3 is TGTGCCAGCTCCCGGGACAGGAGCTACGAGCAGTACTTC.

The V gene is TRBV3-1 (or the pseudogene TRBV3-2), the J gene TRBJ2-1, with 9 bases lining up with TRBD2. Germline V gene sequence: CDR1 LGHDT, CDR2 YNNKEL (reference sequence). This CDR3 contains 18 residues. Losses at the gene ends were 1 base for V and 2 bases for J; bases not matched to a gene: 9. The CDR3 DNA reads TGTGCCAGCAGCCAAGTTATGGCGGGAGGGCCACCCTACAATGAGCAGTTCTTC. Amino acids: CASSQVMAGGPPYNEQFF.

The chain links TRBV14 to TRBJ1-4; D uncertain. Germline V gene lookup returns CDR1 SGHDN and CDR2 FVKESK. The CDR3 totals 14 residues. Between the trimmed V and J ends, which lost 4 bases and 3 bases, there was a span of 9 bases. CDR3 nucleotides: TGTGCCAGCAGCCCCCTGAGGGCTAATGAAAAACTGTTTTTT. This gives the protein CASSPLRANEKLFF.

J is TRBJ2-7 and V is TRBV3-1 (or the pseudogene TRBV3-2); D possibly corresponds to TRBD1 (6 bases). From germline, CDR1 is LGHDT and CDR2 YNNKEL (reference sequence). The CDR3 is made up of 17 amino acids. The V gene lost 4 bases and the J gene lost 2 bases, with 21 bases spanning the gap. In DNA form, the CDR3 reads TGTGCCAGCAGCCCAATTCTTTCGGACAGAGCCGCCTACGAGCAGTACTTC. The encoded protein is CASSPILSDRAAYEQYF.

The gene calls are TRBV9 and TRBJ1-5, with TRBD1 matching 8 bases. Losses at the gene ends were 4 bases for V and 10 bases for J; bases not matched to a gene: 13. CDR3 length: 15 amino acids. Germline V gene sequence: CDR1 SGDLS, CDR2 YYNGEE. The CDR3 reads CASSPGTGHVLPQHF. CDR3 DNA sequence: TGTGCCAGCAGCCCTGGGACAGGTCACGTTCTACCCCAGCATTTT.

The chain's CDR3 is CASSELLVDTEAFF. In nucleotides, the CDR3 is TGTGCCAGCAGTGAACTATTAGTCGACACTGAAGCTTTCTTT. The gene calls are TRBV2 and TRBJ1-1; D gene unclear. The CDR3 has 14 amino acids. CDR1 SNHLY and CDR2 FYNNEI come from the germline V gene. Trimming cost V 2 bases and J 3 bases, with 10 bases left between them. Supplemented by reference TRBV2 and TRBJ1-1, the full variable domain reads EPEVTQTPSHQVTQMGQEVILRCVPISNHLYFYWYRQILGQKVEFLVSFYNNEISEKSEIFDDQFSVERPDGSNFTLKIRSTKLEDSAMYFCASSELLVDTEAFFGQGTRLTVV.

Concerning this clone itself: Other DNA sequences in the sample encode the same CDR3. CDR3 protein: CASSLAGETQYF. CDR3 nucleotides: TGCGCCAGCAGCTTGGCGGGTGAGACCCAGTACTTC. The J gene is TRBJ2-5, the V gene TRBV5-1; D gene uncertain. This CDR3 is 12 amino acids long. The V and J ends lost 0 bases and 5 bases respectively, with 5 bases between them. Germline V gene sequence: CDR1 SGHRS, CDR2 YFSETQ.

The chain uses TRBV5-1 and TRBJ1-1; TRBD1 might be the D (5 bases). V was trimmed by 3 bases and J by 5 bases, leaving 17 bases between them. Germline CDR1 SGHRS, CDR2 YFSETQ. The CDR3 length is 15 residues. CDR3 loop: CASSSPDSPLTEAFF. For the CDR3, the DNA is TGCGCCAGCAGCTCCCCCGACAGCCCCTTAACTGAAGCTTTCTTT.

This chain uses TRBV5-1 with TRBJ2-5, with 11 bases aligning to TRBD2. Germline V gene sequence: CDR1 SGHRS, CDR2 YFSETQ. The CDR3 runs to 15 residues. V gave up 4 bases and J gave up 5 bases; unmatched junction bases: 7. The CDR3 DNA reads TGCGCCAGCAGCGAACTAGCGGGGGCTGGTGAGACCCAGTACTTC. This translates into CASSELAGAGETQYF.

The chain recombines TRBV19 with TRBJ1-4; D remains ambiguous. V was trimmed by 3 bases and J by 4 bases, leaving 9 bases between them. Germline CDR1 LNHDA, CDR2 SQIVND (reference sequence). This CDR3 contains 14 residues. CDR3 sequence: CASSILQSNEKLFF. The CDR3 DNA reads as TGTGCCAGTAGTATTCTACAGAGTAATGAAAAACTGTTTTTT.

The V and J genes are TRBV5-6 and TRBJ2-7; 7 bases agree with TRBD1. The germline CDR1 and CDR2 sequences are SGHDT and YYEEEE. V lost 2 bases, J lost 5 bases, and 4 bases stayed unmatched. The CDR3 extends over 13 amino acids. CDR3 region: CASSLLTGNEQYF. As DNA, the CDR3 is TGTGCCAGCAGCTTATTGACAGGGAACGAGCAGTACTTC. The full variable domain, its missing parts supplied by reference TRBV5-6 and TRBJ2-7, is DAGVTQSPTHLIKTRGQQVTLRCSPKSGHDTVSWYQQALGQGPQFIFQYYEEEERQRGNFPDRFSGHQFPNYSSELNVNALLLGDSALYLCASSLLTGNEQYFGPGTRLTVT.

A single count supports this clone. The V call is TRBV5-1, the J call TRBJ1-6; D is unresolved. The CDR3 extends over 14 amino acids. Between the trimmed V and J ends, which lost 6 bases and 0 bases, there was a span of 7 bases. CDR1 SGHRS and CDR2 YFSETQ come from the germline V gene. The CDR3 DNA follows: TGCGCCAGCACCGGGAGCTCCTATAATTCACCCCTCCACTTT. As protein: CASTGSSYNSPLHF.

The rearrangement joins TRBV14 to TRBJ1-2, with unresolved D. The CDR3 is made up of 15 amino acids. Germline assignment: CDR1 SGHDN and CDR2 FVKESK. V was cut by 1 base and J by 2 bases, with 11 bases left in between. CDR3 amino acids: CASSQGRLRNYGYTF. The CDR3, as DNA: TGTGCCAGCAGCCAAGGGAGGTTAAGGAACTATGGCTACACCTTC.

The V gene is TRBV27, the J gene TRBJ1-4; possibly TRBD1 for D (5 bases). The CDR3 covers 16 residues. Per germline, CDR1 MNHEY and CDR2 SMNVEV (reference sequence). Trimming pared 8 bases from V and 0 bases from J, leaving 16 bases between. CDR3 DNA: TGTGCCAGCGGGCGCAGGGATTTGGCAACTAATGAAAAACTGTTTTTT. Protein: CASGRRDLATNEKLFF.

The gene calls are TRBV3-1 (or the pseudogene TRBV3-2) and TRBJ2-4; D uncertain. CDR3 length equals 13 residues. Trimming pared 0 bases from V and 4 bases from J, leaving 4 bases between. Germline V CDR1 and CDR2: LGHDT, YNNKEL (reference sequence). Written as DNA, the CDR3 is TGTGCCAGCAGCCAAGATCCGAAAAACATTCAGTACTTC. Its protein is CASSQDPKNIQYF.

The chain has TRBV29-1 and TRBJ1-4, with 8 bases identical to TRBD1. The CDR3 extends over 12 amino acids. The V gene's germline CDR1 is SQVTM and CDR2 ANQGSEA. Trimming at V came to 6 bases and at J to 7 bases, leaving 4 bases not matched to a gene. This CDR3 reads CSVFDRGEKLFF. In DNA, the CDR3 is TGCAGCGTGTTCGACAGGGGTGAAAAACTGTTTTTT.

The chain employs TRBV5-4 and TRBJ1-2; maybe TRBD1 (6 bases). CDR3 size: 14 residues. CDR1 is SGHNT, CDR2 YYREEE, per germline (reference sequence). The V end lost 3 bases, the J end lost 13 bases, and 22 bases lay between the germline ends. The CDR3 DNA follows: TGTGCCAGCAGCTCCACGTGGGCAGGGGAGTTATTCACCTTC. This translates into CASSSTWAGELFTF.

This clone was seen only a few times. The rearrangement links TRBV19 to TRBJ1-5; tentative D call: TRBD1 (6 bases). The CDR3 has 14 residues. The V end was cut by 6 bases, the J end by 4 bases, with 13 bases between. The germline gives CDR1 LNHDA, CDR2 SQIVND (reference sequence). As DNA, the CDR3 is TGTGCCAGTAGCCGGGGACACAATAATCAGCCCCAGCATTTT. Amino acid sequence: CASSRGHNNQPQHF.

This chain links TRBV28 with TRBJ1-4; D is perhaps TRBD1 (6 bases). This CDR3 has 15 amino acids. Germline V lookup: CDR1 MDHEN, CDR2 SYDVKM. Deletions cut 6 bases from V and 7 bases from J, with 18 bases between. The CDR3 bases are TGTGCCAGCAGCCCAAGGGGGACGCGACGTGAAAAACTGTTTTTT. This gives the protein CASSPRGTRREKLFF.

This clone was seen just once. The chain combines TRBV6-5 with TRBJ1-2; weak D call: TRBD1 (6 bases). V lost 2 bases and J lost 7, with 14 bases in between. The CDR3 has 14 amino acids. Germline V gene data show CDR1 as MNHEY and CDR2 as SVGAGI. CDR3 in DNA: TGTGCCAGCAGTTACAACAGGGTATCAGGTGGCTACACCTTC. It yields the protein CASSYNRVSGGYTF.

This clone has just one count. V and J are TRBV5-8 and TRBJ1-2; D ambiguous. The CDR3 covers 14 residues. The V gene's germline CDR1 is SGHTS and CDR2 YDEGEE. V lost 0 bases to trimming and J lost 2 bases, with 8 bases between them. CDR3 DNA sequence: TGTGCCAGCAGCTTGGGTGGGAGGAACTATGGCTACACCTTC. Its translation is CASSLGGRNYGYTF.